The 16 T cell receptor beta chains reported below all come from one sample, sequenced in a study of cytomegalovirus exposure and HLA in healthy donors. 60 Vbeta and 13 Jbeta primers were used in PCR. The method was immunoSEQ multiplex PCR; TCRdb's version includes in-frame clones alone and lacks a portion of them. Among over 150,000 clones listed, roughly 80% were seen once. Input material: PBMCs. The receptors here all came from a male donor in good health and CMV-seronegative.

This rearrangement joins TRBV5-1 to TRBJ2-2; no definite D call. Germline V gene lookup returns CDR1 SGHRS and CDR2 YFSETQ. V was clipped by 1 base and J by 5 bases, with 6 bases between them. CDR3 length: 13 residues. The CDR3 loop is CASSLTRTGELFF. In nucleotides, the CDR3 is TGCGCCAGCAGCTTGACGAGGACCGGGGAGCTGTTTTTT.

This clone was picked up a small number of times. The chain carries TRBV5-1 and TRBJ1-2, with D tentatively TRBD1 (6 bases). Germline V gene data show CDR1 as SGHRS and CDR2 as YFSETQ. The CDR3 has 13 amino acids. Trimming took 3 bases from V and 4 from J, leaving 10 bases between them. The CDR3 spells CASSSEDSYGYTF. Here the CDR3 DNA reads TGCGCCAGCAGCTCGGAGGACAGCTATGGCTACACCTTC.

The rearrangement joins TRBV6-4 to TRBJ2-7; D ambiguous. The germline V gene encodes CDR1 MRHNA and CDR2 SNTAGT. V was trimmed by 8 bases and J by 3 bases, leaving 14 bases between them. This CDR3 spans 13 amino acids. CDR3 protein: CASRGVFIYEQYF. For the CDR3, the DNA is TGTGCCAGCCGCGGAGTATTTATCTACGAGCAGTACTTC.

The sample holds one count of this clone. This chain connects TRBV5-4 to TRBJ2-1; no firm D call. This CDR3 is built from 15 residues. The V and J ends lost 4 bases and 7 bases respectively, with 18 bases between them. The germline V gene has CDR1 SGHNT and CDR2 YYREEE (reference sequence). CDR3 nucleotides: TGTGCCAGCAGCCCGTCCGTTAACAGCCGTAATGAGCAGTTCTTC. It is translated as CASSPSVNSRNEQFF.

The V gene is TRBV4-3, the J gene TRBJ1-2; D is uncertain. This CDR3 region has 14 residues. Germline V gene data show CDR1 as LGHNA and CDR2 as YSLEER. Trimming shortened V by 1 base and J by 2 bases, and 8 bases separated the two germline ends. The CDR3 sequence is CASSQVSGNYGYTF. In DNA form, the CDR3 reads TGCGCCAGCAGCCAAGTCTCGGGAAACTATGGCTACACCTTC.

This chain uses TRBV7-3 with TRBJ2-1; a weak D match, TRBD2 (5 bases). V shed 5 bases and J shed 9 bases, with 20 bases lying between them. Germline-derived CDR1 and CDR2 are SGHTA and FQGTGA. The CDR3 is 15 amino acids. CDR3: CASSPTTSLVGEQFF. The CDR3 DNA follows: TGTGCCAGCAGCCCGACTACTAGTTTAGTCGGTGAGCAGTTCTTC.

The chain has TRBV7-2 and TRBJ2-7; 8 bases agree with TRBD2. The CDR3 has 16 amino acids. With 5 bases clipped from V and 3 bases from J, the junction kept 12 bases outside the gene matches. Germline CDR1 and CDR2: SGHTA and FQGNSA. The CDR3: CASSRGGPGLGYEQYF. In nucleotides, the CDR3 is TGTGCCAGCAGCCGGGGGGGGCCTGGGTTGGGCTACGAGCAGTACTTC. Drawing the rest from reference TRBV7-2 and TRBJ2-7, the complete variable domain is GAGVSQSPSNKVTEKGKDVELRCDPISGHTALYWYRQSLGQGLEFLIYFQGNSAPDKSGLPSDRFSAERTGGSVSTLTIQRTQQEDSAVYLCASSRGGPGLGYEQYFGPGTRLTVT.

The rearrangement uses TRBV18 and TRBJ1-2, with D perhaps TRBD1 (6 bases). Per germline, CDR1 KGHSH and CDR2 LQKENI. V dropped 3 bases and J dropped 4 bases, with 12 bases sitting between them. The CDR3 is 14 residues long. In DNA form, the CDR3 reads TGTGCCAGCTCACCCCCACAGGGCGGCTATGGCTACACCTTC. This gives the protein CASSPPQGGYGYTF.

The chain has TRBV21-1 and TRBJ2-3; TRBD1, as called in the table, went unchecked against the DNA. TRBV21-1 is annotated as a pseudogene. The CDR3 loop spans 17 amino acids. CDR3 DNA sequence: TGTGCCAGCAGCAAAAAAAGGACAGGGGGCGTACCAGATACGCAGTATTTT. It specifies CASSKKRTGGVPDTQYF.

This clone has a handful of counts. The V and J genes are TRBV2 and TRBJ2-1; TRBD2 matches at 14 bases. Germline CDR1 reads SNHLY; CDR2 reads FYNNEI. V lost 8 bases to trimming and J lost 13 bases; unmatched junction nucleotides: 10. The CDR3 sequence is 14 residues long. The CDR3 bases are TGTGCCAGCTTCGGGACTAGCGGGGGTGCCGGTCAGTTCTTC. It is translated as CASFGTSGGAGQFF.

J is TRBJ2-7 and V is TRBV28, with D perhaps matching TRBD1 (5 bases). Trimming stripped 8 bases from V and 4 bases from J, with 15 bases between. Germline CDR1 is MDHEN and CDR2 is SYDVKM. The CDR3 consists of 13 residues. In nucleotides, the CDR3 is TGTGCCAGCTTCACCAGCAGGGCTTACGAGCAGTACTTC. Protein sequence: CASFTSRAYEQYF.

The chain recombines TRBV2 with TRBJ2-1; a possible D gene is TRBD1 (6 bases). Trimming took 4 bases from V and 8 from J, leaving 15 bases between them. The CDR3 totals 14 residues. Germline CDR1 and CDR2: SNHLY and FYNNEI. The CDR3 is CASSGNRVGYEQFF. The CDR3 DNA reads TGTGCCAGCAGTGGAAACAGGGTGGGGTATGAGCAGTTCTTC. Filled out from reference TRBV2 and TRBJ2-1, the complete variable domain reads EPEVTQTPSHQVTQMGQEVILRCVPISNHLYFYWYRQILGQKVEFLVSFYNNEISEKSEIFDDQFSVERPDGSNFTLKIRSTKLEDSAMYFCASSGNRVGYEQFFGPGTRLTVL.

This chain uses TRBV9 with TRBJ2-3, with D unresolved. Germline lookup yields CDR1 SGDLS and CDR2 YYNGEE. The CDR3 length is 12 residues. The V gene lost 5 bases and the J gene lost 6 bases, with 10 bases spanning the gap. As DNA, the CDR3 is TGTGCCAGCAGACTACCGTGGGATACGCAGTATTTT. Amino acid sequence: CASRLPWDTQYF.

The CDR3 DNA reads as TGTGCCAGCAGCCCCCATCGGGGACAGGGGCAGGAGACCCAGTACTTC. It codes for CASSPHRGQGQETQYF. This rearrangement joins TRBV7-9 to TRBJ2-5; 10 bases map to TRBD1. This CDR3 comprises 16 residues. Trimming cost V 5 bases and J 5 bases; bases outside gene matches: 11. Germline V CDR1 and CDR2: SEHNR, FQNEAQ (reference sequence).

The chain employs TRBV6-5 and TRBJ2-1; 8 bases are a match to TRBD2. The CDR3 loop spans 14 amino acids. V lost 6 bases, J lost 1 base, and 2 bases stayed unmatched. Germline loops: CDR1 MNHEY, CDR2 SVGAGI. The DNA of the CDR3 is TGTGCCAGCAGCCGCGGGGGGTCCTACAATGAGCAGTTCTTC. As protein: CASSRGGSYNEQFF.

This clone was seen at least ten times. V gene TRBV19 combines with J gene TRBJ1-2; 8 nucleotides line up with TRBD1. CDR1 is LNHDA, CDR2 SQIVND, per germline (reference sequence). Germline trimming cut 4 bases from V and 2 bases from J; bases unmatched to any gene: 12. The length of the CDR3 is 17 residues. CDR3 nucleotide sequence: TGTGCCAGTAGTACCTACAGGGGGGGTCAGGAAAACTATGGCTACACCTTC. Protein sequence: CASSTYRGGQENYGYTF. The full variable domain, rest sourced from reference TRBV19 and TRBJ1-2, is DGGITQSPKYLFRKEGQNVTLSCEQNLNHDAMYWYRQDPGQGLRLIYYSQIVNDFQKGDIAEGYSVSREKKESFPLTVTSAQKNPTAFYLCASSTYRGGQENYGYTFGSGTRLTVV.